This T cell receptor beta chain comes out of a study of blood T cells in healthy people across ages. The use of a sample-barcoded 5' primer and a J-beta primer mix characterized a second PCR of about 6 to 11 cycles. In TCRdb, the 5' RACE reads were re-called with MiXCR into one record per CDR3 protein. This sample has 800,000 to 950,000 distinct CDR3 sequences, with 25% to 30% found just once. The CDR3 spans 16 residues. The V end was cut by 2 bases, the J end by 7 bases, with 19 bases between. CDR1 SEHNR and CDR2 FQNEAQ come from the germline V gene (reference sequence). In this sample, this clonotype turned up a few times. The sample was also reused in another study, on T cells of mothers and their children.

The receptor was derived from a woman aged 40 to 55 in good health. The sequencing input was blood. The chain combines TRBV7-9 with TRBJ2-3; TRBD2 is a possible D gene (7 bases). The CDR3 coding sequence is TGTGCCAGCAGCTTACCTCGCGCGGGGGCTTTACATACGCAGTATTTT. Its protein product is CASSLPRAGALHTQYF. The variable domain in full, completed from reference TRBV7-9 and TRBJ2-3, reads DTGVSQNPRHKITKRGQNVTFRCDPISEHNRLYWYRQTLGQGPEFLTYFQNEAQLEKSRLLSDRFSAERPKGSFSTLEIQRTEQGDSAMYLCASSLPRAGALHTQYFGPGTRLTVL.